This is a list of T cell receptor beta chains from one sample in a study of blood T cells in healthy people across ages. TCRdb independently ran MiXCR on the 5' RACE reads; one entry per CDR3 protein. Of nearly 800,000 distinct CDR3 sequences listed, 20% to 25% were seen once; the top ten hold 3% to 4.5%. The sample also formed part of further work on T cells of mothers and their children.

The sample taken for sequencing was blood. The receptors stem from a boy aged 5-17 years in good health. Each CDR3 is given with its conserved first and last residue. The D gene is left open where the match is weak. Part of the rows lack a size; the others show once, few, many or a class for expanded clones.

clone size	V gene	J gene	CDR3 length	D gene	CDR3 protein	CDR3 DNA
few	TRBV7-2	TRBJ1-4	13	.	CASSFGPEEKLFF	TGTGCCAGCAGCTTTGGGCCGGAAGAAAAACTGTTTTTT
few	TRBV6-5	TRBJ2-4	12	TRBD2	CASSREGNIQYF	TGTGCCAGCTCCCGGGAGGGGAACATTCAGTACTTC
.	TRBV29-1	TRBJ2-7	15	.	CSVETRGRSSREQYF	TGCAGCGTCGAGACCCGAGGGCGGAGTTCGCGTGAGCAGTACTTC
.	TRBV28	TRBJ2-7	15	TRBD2	CASSLIAGGSDEQYF	TGTGCCAGCAGTTTGATAGCGGGGGGAAGCGACGAGCAGTACTTC
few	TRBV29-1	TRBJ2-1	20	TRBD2	CSARGRSGRARSSAVNEQFF	TGCAGCGCCCGAGGGCGGAGCGGGAGGGCCAGGTCTTCTGCGGTCAATGAGCAGTTCTTC
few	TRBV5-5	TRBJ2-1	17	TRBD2	CASSLAQMSGSLDEQFF	TGTGCCAGCAGCTTGGCCCAAATGAGCGGGAGTTTGGATGAGCAGTTCTTC
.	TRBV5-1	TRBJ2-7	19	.	CASSLISVLGGTLSYEQYF	TGCGCCAGCAGCTTGATATCAGTGCTTGGCGGGACCCTCTCCTACGAGCAGTACTTC
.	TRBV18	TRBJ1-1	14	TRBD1	CASPERDRNTEAFF	TGTGCCAGCCCAGAAAGGGACAGGAACACTGAAGCTTTCTTT
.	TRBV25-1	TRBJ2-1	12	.	CASSEQFRSQFF	TGTGCCAGCAGTGAACAATTCCGGAGTCAGTTCTTC
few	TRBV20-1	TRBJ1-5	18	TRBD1	CSARDSTLGQGGNQPQHF	TGCAGTGCTAGAGATTCTACCCTCGGACAGGGTGGGAATCAGCCCCAGCATTTT
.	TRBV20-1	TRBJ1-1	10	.	CCGQLTEAFF	TGCTGTGGGCAGCTCACTGAAGCTTTCTTT
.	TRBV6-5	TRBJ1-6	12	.	CASSQINSPLHF	TGTGCCAGCAGCCAGATTAATTCACCCCTCCACTTT
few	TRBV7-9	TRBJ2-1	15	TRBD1	CASSLPGTGWHGQFF	TGTGCCAGCAGCTTACCCGGGACAGGGTGGCACGGGCAGTTCTTC
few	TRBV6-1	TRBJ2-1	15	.	CASSGQVDSYNEQFF	TGTGCCAGCAGTGGCCAAGTAGACTCCTACAATGAGCAGTTCTTC
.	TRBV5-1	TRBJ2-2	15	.	CASSLAYGSTGELFF	TGCGCCAGCAGCTTGGCCTATGGGAGCACCGGGGAGCTGTTTTTT
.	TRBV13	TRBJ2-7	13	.	CASSLGAGPEQYF	TGTGCCAGCAGCTTAGGCGCGGGTCCCGAGCAGTACTTC
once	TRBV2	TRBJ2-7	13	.	CASSEENRVEQYF	TGTGCCAGCAGTGAAGAAAACAGGGTCGAGCAGTACTTC
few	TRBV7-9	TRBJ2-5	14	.	CASSLGTGEATQYF	TGTGCCAGCAGCTTAGGTACAGGGGAGGCGACCCAGTACTTC
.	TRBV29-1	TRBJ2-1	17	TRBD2	CSVAGSGRASILGEQFF	TGCAGCGTTGCTGGTAGCGGGAGGGCCAGTATCCTTGGTGAGCAGTTCTTC
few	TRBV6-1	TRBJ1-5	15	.	CASSDLEVSNQPQHF	TGTGCCAGCAGTGATCTTGAGGTCAGCAATCAGCCCCAGCATTTT
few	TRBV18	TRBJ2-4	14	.	CASTSLEGGNIQYF	TGTGCCAGCACGTCCCTCGAGGGCGGAAACATTCAGTACTTC
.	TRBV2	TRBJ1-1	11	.	CASSPSAEAFF	TGTGCCAGCAGCCCATCGGCTGAAGCTTTCTTT
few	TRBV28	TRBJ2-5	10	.	CASPEETQYF	TGTGCCAGCCCTGAAGAGACCCAGTACTTC
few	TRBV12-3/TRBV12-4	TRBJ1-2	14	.	CASSFSLGRYGYTF	TGTGCCAGCAGCTTTTCTCTTGGCCGCTATGGCTACACCTTC
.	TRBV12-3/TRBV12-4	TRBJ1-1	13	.	CASSSIRGPEAFF	TGTGCCAGCAGTTCCATTCGTGGGCCCGAAGCTTTCTTT
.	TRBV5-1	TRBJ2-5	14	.	CASSLVPPEETQYF	TGCGCCAGCAGCTTGGTTCCCCCTGAAGAGACCCAGTACTTC
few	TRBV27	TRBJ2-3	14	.	CASSTRQSADTQYF	TGTGCCAGCAGTACCAGACAGTCGGCAGATACGCAGTATTTT
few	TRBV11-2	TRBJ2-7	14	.	CASSLDAGGYEQYF	TGTGCCAGCAGCTTAGATGCAGGAGGCTACGAGCAGTACTTC
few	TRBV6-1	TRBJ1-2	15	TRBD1	CASSLSGTGGFGYTF	TGTGCCAGCAGCCTTTCCGGGACAGGGGGCTTCGGCTACACCTTC
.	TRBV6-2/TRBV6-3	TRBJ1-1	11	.	CGSSSRGEAFF	TGTGGTTCTAGCTCCCGGGGTGAAGCTTTCTTT
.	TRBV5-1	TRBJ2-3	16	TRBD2	CASSIWTSGPTDTQYF	TGCGCCAGCAGCATCTGGACTAGCGGCCCCACAGATACGCAGTATTTT
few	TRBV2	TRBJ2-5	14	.	CASSDTGGRETQYF	TGTGCCAGCAGTGACACGGGTGGCAGAGAGACCCAGTACTTC
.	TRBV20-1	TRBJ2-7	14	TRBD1	CSARTQGAIYEQYF	TGCAGTGCTAGGACACAGGGGGCAATATACGAGCAGTACTTC
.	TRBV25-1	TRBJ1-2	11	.	CASLSNYGYTF	TGTGCCAGCCTATCTAACTATGGCTACACCTTC
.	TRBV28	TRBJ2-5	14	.	CASSLGGSVRTQYF	TGTGCCAGCAGTTTAGGAGGGTCGGTAAGGACCCAGTACTTC
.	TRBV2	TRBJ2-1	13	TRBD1	CASDMGQDNEQFF	TGTGCCAGCGACATGGGACAGGACAATGAGCAGTTCTTC
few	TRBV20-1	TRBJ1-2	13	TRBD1	CSAAGQAYPSDTF	TGCAGTGCTGCAGGACAGGCCTACCCTAGCGACACCTTC
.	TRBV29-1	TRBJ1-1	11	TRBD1	CSGQGIGEAFF	TGCAGCGGACAGGGGATTGGTGAAGCTTTCTTT
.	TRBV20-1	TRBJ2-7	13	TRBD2	CSLGASGIYEQYF	TGCAGTCTTGGGGCTAGCGGGATCTACGAGCAGTACTTC
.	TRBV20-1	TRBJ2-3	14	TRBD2	CSASLGGRADTQYF	TGCAGTGCTAGTTTGGGCGGGAGGGCAGATACGCAGTATTTT
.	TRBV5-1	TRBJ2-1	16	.	CASSSYRGGGTNEQFF	TGCGCCAGCAGCTCCTATAGGGGAGGCGGGACCAATGAGCAGTTCTTC
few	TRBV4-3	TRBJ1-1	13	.	CASSQDGSGRAFF	TGCGCCAGCAGCCAAGATGGTTCAGGGAGAGCTTTCTTT
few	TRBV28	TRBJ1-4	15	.	CASSFSGGWSEKLFF	TGTGCCAGCAGTTTTAGTGGGGGCTGGTCGGAAAAACTGTTTTTT
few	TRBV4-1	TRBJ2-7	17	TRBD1	CASSQEMETGGSYEQYF	TGCGCCAGCAGCCAAGAGATGGAGACAGGGGGCTCCTACGAGCAGTACTTC
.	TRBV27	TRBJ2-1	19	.	CASSFGVGLGLGSYNEQFF	TGTGCCAGCAGTTTCGGTGTTGGGTTGGGGCTTGGCTCCTACAATGAGCAGTTCTTC
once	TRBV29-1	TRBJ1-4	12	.	CSVEVYNEKLFF	TGCAGCGTTGAGGTTTATAATGAAAAACTGTTTTTT
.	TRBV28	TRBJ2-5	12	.	CASKRYQETQYF	TGTGCCAGCAAGAGGTACCAAGAGACCCAGTACTTC
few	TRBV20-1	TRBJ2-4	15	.	CSVTDQSVAKNIQYF	TGCAGTGTCACCGACCAAAGTGTCGCCAAAAACATTCAGTACTTC